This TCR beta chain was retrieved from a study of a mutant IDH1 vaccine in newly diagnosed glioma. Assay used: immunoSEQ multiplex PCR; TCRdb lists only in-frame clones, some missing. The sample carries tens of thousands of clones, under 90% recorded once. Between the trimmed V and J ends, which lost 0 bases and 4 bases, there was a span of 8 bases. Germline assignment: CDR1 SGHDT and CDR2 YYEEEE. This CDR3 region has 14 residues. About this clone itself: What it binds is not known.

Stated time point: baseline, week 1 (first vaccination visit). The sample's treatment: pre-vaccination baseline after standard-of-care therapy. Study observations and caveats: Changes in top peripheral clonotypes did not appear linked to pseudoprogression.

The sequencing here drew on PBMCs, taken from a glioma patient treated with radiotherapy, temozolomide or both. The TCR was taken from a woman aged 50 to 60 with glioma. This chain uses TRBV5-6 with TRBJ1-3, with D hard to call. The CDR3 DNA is TGTGCCAGCAGCTTGGGACCACAGGGAAACACCATATATTTT. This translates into CASSLGPQGNTIYF.